This T cell receptor (beta chain) stems from a study (dated by TCRdb to the mid-2010s). Library method: RT-PCR. TCRdb records Illumina MiSeq as the sequencer. The public reads were reanalyzed by TCRdb: fastp trimming at Q25, MiXCR alignment, in-frame beta chains only. Each CDR3 protein appears once, grouped with its most common genes and DNA. In all, the sample holds about 680,000 distinct CDR3 sequences, and 11% to 15% of those were seen once. 3.6% of the sample comes from the top ten. V is pared back by 6 bases and J by 3 bases, with 12 bases lying between the germline termini. CDR1 and CDR2 were assigned from the germline V gene as MGHRA and YSYEKL. The CDR3, cysteine through phenylalanine, is 15 amino acids long. Only the CDR3 part of the read is kept: 45 bases, read in frame from the first base. This clonotype occurred a few times. There is no known antigen for this receptor. No much larger clone exists at a distance of one base, and base qualities are not known.

This clonotype originated in a female donor in good health, serving as a healthy control. In this chain, TRBV4-1 is recombined with TRBJ1-6; the D gene is not confidently resolved. The sequencing sample was made of memory CD4+ T cells from blood. The CDR3 region: CASSSDGNYNSPLHF. The sequenced DNA: TGCGCCAGCAGTTCGGACGGGAACTATAATTCACCCCTCCACTTT.